Sequencing of this T cell receptor beta chain was carried out in a study of Ad26.COV2.S vaccination and SARS-CoV-2 variants (dated by TCRdb to 2020 to 2023). At the level of the whole study: Vaccine-arm donors came from COV1001, a multicentre, randomized, double-blind, placebo-controlled phase I-IIa trial of Ad26.COV2.S in healthy adults. Ad26.COV2.S was administered intramuscularly at a dose of 5x10^10 or 1x10^11 viral particles, either as one shot or as two shots given 56 days apart. TCRbeta repertoire sequencing was used to assess the specificity and breadth of SARS-CoV-2-reactive T cell receptors after Ad26.COV2.S vaccination. The TCR-sequenced set comprised approximately 32 samples: approximately 19 Ad26.COV2.S vaccine recipients, 5 placebo recipients and 8 SARS-CoV-2 convalescent individuals. Trial participants were randomized into five groups of five, in which low-dose or high-dose Ad26.COV2.S was given once or twice, or placebo was given on both occasions. Investigators did not know the trial group allocation while performing experiments and assessing outcomes.

TCRbeta CDR3 regions were sequenced with the immunoSEQ Assay. After extraction, genomic DNA underwent amplification by bias-controlled multiplex PCR, followed by high-throughput sequencing. Per the authors' processing: Collapsing and filtering of sequences were performed to quantify the absolute abundance of each unique TCRbeta CDR3 region. Usable DNA was measured by amplifying reference genes present in all nucleated cells, and TCRbeta template counts were normalized to that usable DNA to estimate T cell fraction. Repertoire TCRs were annotated as SARS-CoV-2-specific when V gene, CDR3 amino acid sequence and J gene were exactly matched to a known reactive TCR set. The reference SARS-CoV-2 TCR set came from MIRA and was filtered for enrichment in COVID-19-positive ImmuneCODE repertoires, removing public or cross-reactive TCRs. Based on the MIRA antigens, annotated TCRs were further analysed at the level of specific ORF or position within ORF. Breadth was defined as the number of annotated unique rearrangements divided by the total number of unique productive rearrangements, and depth was defined as the summed frequency of the annotated unique rearrangements. Group comparisons of TCR breadth used two-sided Wilcoxon rank-sum tests. TCRdb limited this immuneACCESS table to in-frame rearrangements with V and J called. A share of clones is missing; checked studies link under half to unresolved V genes, and the rest is unexplained. D and trimming were read from the DNA, whereas the V and J calls and clone size are those reported in that table. This sample holds approximately 450,000 clones; 80% to 95% were observed only once. Jointly, the top ten make up 10% to 15% of the sample.

The investigation overall reported the following: The authors noted that the TCR breadth and depth analyses may have underestimated total T cell responses. After vaccination, substantial breadth of spike-specific CD8+ and CD4+ T cell responses was reported. Compared with placebo recipients, Ad26.COV2.S recipients showed higher spike-specific TCR breadth (P = 0.0014). Vaccine and placebo recipients had similar non-spike TCR breadth, a finding consistent with the vaccine containing only spike. The study was not powered for comparison of responses between vaccine doses or regimens.

Read against the paper, the sample's treatment or condition label means: 15 to 20 received Ad26.COV2.S at low or high dose, single or two shots; five or six received placebo; per-sample allocation not given. Repertoires of vaccine and placebo recipients were sequenced from samples collected on day 63 after the first injection. Between 29 July and 7 August 2020, Cohort 1b enrolled 20 to 30 adults aged 18-55 years at one site in Boston, USA. Ad26.COV2.S was a replication-incompetent adenovirus type 26 vector expressing a prefusion-stabilized SARS-CoV-2 spike protein from the original Wuhan strain. Regarding this clone: Its antigen remains undetermined. No quality values exist for individual bases; no much larger clone is one base distant.

The junction carries 15 bases between V and J, which are trimmed by 5 bases and 10 bases respectively. CDR1 SGHTA and CDR2 FQGNSA are derived from the germline V gene. The CDR3 goes from the cysteine to the phenylalanine over 14 residues. Only CDR3 DNA is held: 42 bases, read in frame from base 1. The sequence came from a person aged 18-60 years who received the Ad26.COV2.S COVID-19 vaccine or a placebo. The chain joins TRBV7-2 to TRBJ1-6; the D segment could be TRBD1, given 5 matching bases. Specimen: peripheral blood, collected in a trial of Ad26.COV2.S vaccine versus placebo. The CDR3 loop reads CASSPYRGSSPLHF. Read as DNA, the sequence is TGTGCCAGCAGCCCGTATAGGGGCAGCTCACCCCTCCACTTT.